The source of this TCR beta chain is a study of cytomegalovirus exposure and HLA in healthy donors. Study-level information: Earlier sequencing of about 179 million T cells yielded around 100 million unique TCR beta sequences.

Study results and limitations: The likely origin of a cluster of highly shared sequence variants was a sequencing artifact. HLA alleles were associated with some 16,000 TCR beta sequences in a later analysis at 0.05 false discovery rate.

PCR involved 60 Vbeta and 13 Jbeta primers. Produced via immunoSEQ multiplex PCR; TCRdb's table is partial and in-frame only. Of roughly 20,000 clones in the sample, over 75% were seen once. Worth noting for this clone: As yet, its antigen is unknown.

CDR1 and CDR2 from the germline V gene are LNHDA and SQIVND (reference sequence). The length of the CDR3 is 16 residues. Germline trimming cut 4 bases from V and 2 bases from J; bases unmatched to any gene: 10. The chain employs TRBV19 and TRBJ2-7; 8 bases map to TRBD2. Sequenced material: PBMCs. The TCR was taken from a man in his 60s in good health and CMV-seronegative. CDR3 DNA: TGTGCCAGTAGTACACTAAGCGGGAGTTATACCTACGAGCAGTACTTC. Translating gives CASSTLSGSYTYEQYF.